The 20 T cell receptor beta chains reported below all come from one sample, sequenced in a study of T cell repertoires in cytomegalovirus infection. TCRdb re-called the reads through MiXCR, storing one row per CDR3 protein. Of some 300,000 distinct CDR3 sequences in the sample, around 10% were seen once. Sequencing input: PBMCs. Every receptor here comes from a human donor in good health (CMV status not recorded). Some clones in this sample may be carry-over from other donors' samples.

This clonotype was counted at least ten times. The V gene is TRBV7-8, the J gene TRBJ2-1; a weak D match, TRBD2 (6 bases). V lost 0 bases and J 14 bases, leaving 14 bases between the germline ends. The CDR3 sequence is 13 residues long. Germline CDR1 is SGHVS and CDR2 is FQNEAQ. The CDR3 loop reads CASSLARGERKFF. The DNA of the CDR3 is TGTGCCAGCAGCTTAGCGCGGGGAGAAAGGAAGTTCTTC.

Comments on this clonotype: This may arise from a read error, as a much more abundant clone is one base away. The chain has TRBV24-1 and TRBJ2-2; D unclear. The CDR3 sequence is 12 residues long. Trimming took 7 bases from V and 6 from J, leaving 8 bases between them. The V gene's germline CDR1 is KGHDR and CDR2 SFDVKD. DNA for the CDR3: TGTGCCACCAGCTCGAAGGCCGGGGAGCTGTTTTTT. Translating gives CATSSKAGELFF.

This clonotype was seen repeatedly, ten times or more. V and J are TRBV7-8 and TRBJ1-2; D possibly corresponds to TRBD1 (5 bases). Germline values: CDR1 SGHVS, CDR2 FQNEAQ. V lost 4 bases to trimming and J lost 14 bases, with 14 bases between them. The length of the CDR3 is 11 residues. CDR3 sequence: CASSSGPMETF. The CDR3 region has the DNA TGTGCCAGCAGCTCGGGACCAATGGAGACCTTC.

This clonotype was counted only a few times. This sequence joins TRBV28 and TRBJ1-5; unclear D gene. With 3 bases removed from V and 0 bases from J, the gap between germline ends came to 6 bases. The CDR3 runs 14 residues. CDR1 MDHEN and CDR2 SYDVKM come from the germline V gene. CDR3 sequence reads: CASSLTFSNQPQHF. CDR3 bases: TGTGCCAGCAGTTTGACGTTTAGCAATCAGCCCCAGCATTTT.

This clonotype was counted many times. V is TRBV5-5 and J is TRBJ2-7; D perhaps matches TRBD1 (6 bases). The CDR3 has 14 residues. The germline V gene encodes CDR1 SGHKS and CDR2 YYEKEE (reference sequence). Trimming removed 4 bases at V and 10 bases at J, with 21 bases between. The CDR3 nucleotides are TGTGCCAGCAGCCAGGGACACTCCTTAGGCACACAGTACGTC. Its translation: CASSQGHSLGTQYV.

This clonotype was found many times. The gene calls are TRBV7-8 and TRBJ2-7, with D possibly matching TRBD2 (5 bases). CDR3 length: 11 residues. V lost 5 bases to trimming and J lost 5 bases, with 7 bases between them. Germline V gene lookup returns CDR1 SGHVS and CDR2 FQNEAQ. The CDR3 DNA reads as TGTGCCAGCAGCCCGGGGAACGAGCAGTACTTC. Translating gives CASSPGNEQYF.

This sequence joins TRBV10-3 and TRBJ1-5, with D maybe TRBD1 (6 bases). This CDR3 comprises 16 residues. V was shortened by 4 bases and J by 4 bases, with 17 bases between the two germline ends. Germline V lookup: CDR1 ENHRY, CDR2 SYGVKD. CDR3 nucleotides: TGTGCCATCAGTGTCGGGGGCGGGGACCCGAATCAGCCCCAGCATTTT. This sequence encodes CAISVGGGDPNQPQHF.

In this sample, this clonotype turned up many times. This chain connects TRBV28 to TRBJ2-7, with D maybe TRBD1 (6 bases). Per germline, CDR1 MDHEN and CDR2 SYDVKM. There are 13 residues in the CDR3. V was cut by 4 bases and J by 2 bases, with 9 bases left in between. The CDR3 is CASSSGVPYEQYV. CDR3 in DNA: TGTGCCAGCAGTTCAGGGGTCCCCTACGAGCAGTACGTC.

This clonotype has ten or more counts. V and J are TRBV19 and TRBJ2-3, with 10 positions matching TRBD1. Germline values: CDR1 LNHDA, CDR2 SQIVND (reference sequence). The CDR3 covers 16 residues. V trimming: 5 bases; J trimming: 1 base; junction bases outside the gene matches: 6. CDR3 nucleotides: TGTGCCAGTAGTCCTCGGGACAGGGGAGGCACAGATACGCAGTATTTT. Its translation is CASSPRDRGGTDTQYF.

The V gene is TRBV20-1, the J gene TRBJ1-6, with TRBD1 identical over 11 bases. This CDR3 is built from 16 residues. The V segment lost 5 bases and the J segment 2 bases; nucleotides outside the gene matches: 5. Per germline, CDR1 DFQATT and CDR2 SNEGSKA (reference sequence). CDR3 sequence: CSAGQGASAYNSPLHF. CDR3 nucleotide sequence: TGCAGTGCTGGACAGGGGGCAAGCGCCTATAATTCACCCCTCCACTTT.

This clonotype was counted many times. This rearrangement joins TRBV6-5 to TRBJ1-1, with TRBD1 identical over 9 bases. Unmatched junction bases numbered 5, after V lost 7 bases and J lost 2 bases. The CDR3 totals 14 residues. CDR1 is MNHEY and CDR2 is SVGAGI in the germline V gene. CDR3 protein: CASKGTGLNTEAFF. The CDR3 DNA reads as TGTGCCAGCAAAGGGACAGGGCTAAACACTGAAGCTTTCTTT.

About this clonotype: A read error is possible here, since a much larger clone lies one base away. The rearrangement links TRBV7-6 to TRBJ2-3; the match to TRBD2 covers 7 bases. The CDR3 is 15 residues long. Germline V CDR1 and CDR2: SGHVS, FNYEAQ. The chain's CDR3 is CASSPRGSGTDTRYF. The DNA for the CDR3 is TGTGCCAGCAGCCCGCGGGGGTCCGGCACAGATACGCGGTATTTT.

This clonotype was found many times. The chain couples TRBV28 to TRBJ2-1; 8 bases map to TRBD1. V lost 11 bases, J lost 2 bases, and 8 bases stayed unmatched. Germline V CDR1 and CDR2: MDHEN, SYDVKM. The CDR3 loop spans 14 amino acids. DNA for the CDR3: TGTGCCTCCGTGAGGACAGGGCCCTACAATGAGCAGTTCTTC. It codes for CASVRTGPYNEQFF.

This clonotype occurred a few times. The V call is TRBV7-9, the J call TRBJ1-1; D gene unclear. The CDR3 runs 11 residues. CDR1 SEHNR and CDR2 FQNEAQ come from the germline V gene (reference sequence). Trimming left V 7 bases short and J 6 bases short, with 9 bases between. The DNA for the CDR3 is TGTGCCAGCACTCTCAACGCTGAAGCTTTCTTT. Encoded protein: CASTLNAEAFF.

This clonotype was seen ten or more times. The CDR3 DNA follows: TGTGCCAGCAGTTTCAGCCCCAACGGGAATGGCTACACCTTC. Translation: CASSFSPNGNGYTF. The genes are TRBV12-3 or TRBV12-4 and TRBJ1-2, with D unresolved. V was cut by 3 bases and J by 6 bases, with 14 bases left in between. The CDR3 loop spans 14 amino acids.

This clonotype was detected ten times or more. J is TRBJ2-3 and V is TRBV7-8, with TRBD2 as a possible D gene (6 bases). The CDR3 sequence is 15 residues long. With 1 base removed from V and 4 bases from J, the gap between germline ends came to 12 bases. Germline V gives CDR1 SGHVS, CDR2 FQNEAQ. CDR3 amino acids: CASSLGAGRADTQYF. CDR3 nucleotides: TGTGCCAGCAGCTTAGGGGCGGGGCGCGCAGATACGCAGTATTTT.

Many counts were recorded for this clonotype. The rearrangement joins TRBV6-1 to TRBJ2-7; 11 bases fit TRBD1. J lost 4 bases, V lost 5 bases, and 7 bases had no gene match. CDR1 MNHNS and CDR2 SASEGT come from the germline V gene. The CDR3 is 15 amino acids. CDR3 sequence reads: CASSSGGQGAYEQYF. Written as DNA, the CDR3 is TGTGCCAGCAGTTCTGGAGGACAGGGGGCTTACGAGCAGTACTTC.

This clonotype has ten or more counts. The chain recombines TRBV18 with TRBJ2-2; no clear D gene. The V gene's germline CDR1 is KGHSH and CDR2 LQKENI. The germline V and J ends were trimmed by 3 bases and 8 bases, with 13 bases remaining between them. The CDR3 length is 14 residues. CDR3 amino acids: CASSPFWPEGELFF. As DNA, the CDR3 is TGTGCCAGCTCACCCTTCTGGCCCGAGGGGGAGCTGTTTTTT.

At least ten counts were recorded for this clonotype. The chain combines TRBV28 with TRBJ2-7; TRBD1 is a possible D gene (6 bases). There are 15 residues in the CDR3. Germline V gene lookup returns CDR1 MDHEN and CDR2 SYDVKM. V gave up 1 base and J gave up 2 bases, with 12 bases separating them. CDR3 protein: CASSLSGTPPYEQYV. CDR3 coding DNA: TGTGCCAGCAGTTTATCCGGGACACCGCCCTACGAGCAGTACGTC.

Many counts were recorded for this clonotype. This chain connects TRBV7-3 to TRBJ1-1; D is unresolved. Deletions cut 4 bases from V and 0 bases from J, with 15 bases between. This CDR3 is built from 16 residues. Germline loops: CDR1 SGHTA, CDR2 FQGTGA. CDR3 protein: CASSSEPPGLNTEAFF. The CDR3 DNA follows: TGTGCCAGCAGCTCCGAACCGCCGGGATTGAACACTGAAGCTTTCTTT.